The clone carrying this TCR beta chain was detected a few times. It was cDNA, reverse transcribed from extracted RNA, that served as the sequencing template. The protocol was immunoSEQ multiplex PCR, while the TCRdb copy is restricted to in-frame clones and leaves out a portion. This table has approximately 180,000 clones, approximately 62% appearing once. Specimens obtained from alopecia areata patients comprised lesional scalp punch biopsies and peripheral blood. The data derive from a study of CD8+ T cells in alopecia areata. Source: CD4+ T cells sorted from blood, taken at week 0. The source is a human donor with alopecia areata.

The chain's CDR3 is CSVAPDRTSTEAFF. CDR3 DNA: TGCAGCGTTGCCCCGGACAGGACGAGCACTGAAGCTTTCTTT. The chain combines TRBV29-1 with TRBJ1-1; TRBD1 matches at 7 bases. Germline V CDR1 and CDR2: SQVTM, ANQGSEA. This CDR3 has 14 amino acids. The V segment lost 4 bases and the J segment 4 bases; nucleotides outside the gene matches: 9. Full variable domain (missing parts from reference TRBV29-1 and TRBJ1-1): SAVISQKPSRDICQRGTSLTIQCQVDSQVTMMFWYRQQPGQSLTLIATANQGSEATYESGFVIDKFPISRPNLTFSTLTVSNMSPEDSSIYLCSVAPDRTSTEAFFGQGTRLTVV.